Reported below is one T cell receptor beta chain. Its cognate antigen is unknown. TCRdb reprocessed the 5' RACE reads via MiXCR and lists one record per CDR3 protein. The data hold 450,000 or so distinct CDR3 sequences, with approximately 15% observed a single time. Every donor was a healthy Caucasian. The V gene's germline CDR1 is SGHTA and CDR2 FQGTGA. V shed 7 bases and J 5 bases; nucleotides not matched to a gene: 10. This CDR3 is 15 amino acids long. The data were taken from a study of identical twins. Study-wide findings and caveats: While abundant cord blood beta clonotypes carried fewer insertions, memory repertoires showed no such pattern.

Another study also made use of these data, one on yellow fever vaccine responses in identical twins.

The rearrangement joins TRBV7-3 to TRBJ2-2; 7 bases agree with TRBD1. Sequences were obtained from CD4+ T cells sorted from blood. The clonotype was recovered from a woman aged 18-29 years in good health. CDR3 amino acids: CASTATGTVTGELFF. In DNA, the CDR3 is TGTGCCAGCACCGCGACAGGGACGGTGACCGGGGAGCTGTTTTTT.